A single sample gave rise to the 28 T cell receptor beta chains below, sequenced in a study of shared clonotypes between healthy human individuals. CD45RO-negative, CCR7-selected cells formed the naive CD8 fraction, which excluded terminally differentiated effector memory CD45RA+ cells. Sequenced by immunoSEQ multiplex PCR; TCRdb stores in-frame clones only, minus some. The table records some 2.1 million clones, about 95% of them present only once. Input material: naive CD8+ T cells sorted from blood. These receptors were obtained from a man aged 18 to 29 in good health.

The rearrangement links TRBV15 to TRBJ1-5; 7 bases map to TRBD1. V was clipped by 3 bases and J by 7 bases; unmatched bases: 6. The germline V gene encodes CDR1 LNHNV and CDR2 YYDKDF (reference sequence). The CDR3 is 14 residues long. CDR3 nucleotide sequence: TGTGCCACCAGCAGTCCCGGGACAGCACAGCCCCAGCATTTT. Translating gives CATSSPGTAQPQHF.

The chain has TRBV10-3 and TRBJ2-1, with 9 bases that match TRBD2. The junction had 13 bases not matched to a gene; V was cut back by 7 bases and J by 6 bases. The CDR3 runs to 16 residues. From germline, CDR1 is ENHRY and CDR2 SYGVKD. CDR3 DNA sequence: TGTGCCATCAAGGCCCTTCCGGGACTAGCATCCAATGAGCAGTTCTTC. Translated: CAIKALPGLASNEQFF.

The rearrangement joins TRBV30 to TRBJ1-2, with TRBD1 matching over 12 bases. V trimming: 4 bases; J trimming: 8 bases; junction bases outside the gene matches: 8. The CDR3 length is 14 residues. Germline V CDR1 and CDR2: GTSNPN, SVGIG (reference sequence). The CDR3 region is CAWNLGQGAIGYTF. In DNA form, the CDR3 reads TGTGCCTGGAACTTGGGACAGGGGGCAATCGGCTACACCTTC. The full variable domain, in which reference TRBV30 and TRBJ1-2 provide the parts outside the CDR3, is SQTIHQWPATLVQPVGSPLSLECTVEGTSNPNLYWYRQAAGRGLQLLFYSVGIGQISSEVPQNLSASRPQDRQFILSSKKLLLSDSGFYLCAWNLGQGAIGYTFGSGTRLTVV.

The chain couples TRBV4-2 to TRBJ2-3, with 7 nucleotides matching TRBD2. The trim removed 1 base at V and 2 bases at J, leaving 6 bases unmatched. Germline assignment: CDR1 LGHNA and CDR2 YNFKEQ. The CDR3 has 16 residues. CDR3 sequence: CASSQVLAGVTDTQYF. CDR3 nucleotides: TGTGCCAGCAGCCAAGTTCTGGCGGGGGTCACAGATACGCAGTATTTT.

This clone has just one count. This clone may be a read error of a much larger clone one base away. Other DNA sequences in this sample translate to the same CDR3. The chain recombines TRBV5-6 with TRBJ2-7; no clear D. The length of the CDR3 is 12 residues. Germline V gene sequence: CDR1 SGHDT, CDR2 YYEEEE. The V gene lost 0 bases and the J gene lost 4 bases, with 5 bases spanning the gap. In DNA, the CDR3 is TGTGCCAGCAGCTTGGGAGTTTACGAGCAGTACTTC. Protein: CASSLGVYEQYF.

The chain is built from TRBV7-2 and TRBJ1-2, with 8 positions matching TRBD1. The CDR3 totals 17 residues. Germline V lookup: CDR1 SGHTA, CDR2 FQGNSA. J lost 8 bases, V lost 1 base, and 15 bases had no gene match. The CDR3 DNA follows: TGTGCCAGCAGCTTAGGCCCTGCAGGGGGCTTGATCCTAGGCTACACCTTC. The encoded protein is CASSLGPAGGLILGYTF.

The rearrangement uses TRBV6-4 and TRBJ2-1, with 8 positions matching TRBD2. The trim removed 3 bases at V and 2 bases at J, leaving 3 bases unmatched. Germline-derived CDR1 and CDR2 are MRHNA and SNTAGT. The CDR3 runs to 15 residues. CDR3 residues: CASSEELAAYNEQFF. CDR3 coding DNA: TGTGCCAGCAGTGAAGAACTAGCGGCCTACAATGAGCAGTTCTTC.

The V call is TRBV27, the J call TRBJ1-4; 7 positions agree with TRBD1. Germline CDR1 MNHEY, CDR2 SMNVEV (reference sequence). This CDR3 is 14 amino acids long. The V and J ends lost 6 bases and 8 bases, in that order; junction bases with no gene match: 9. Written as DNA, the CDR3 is TGTGCCAGCAGCCCACGGACAGGTTTAGAAAAACTGTTTTTT. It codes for CASSPRTGLEKLFF. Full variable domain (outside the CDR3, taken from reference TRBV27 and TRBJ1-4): EAQVTQNPRYLITVTGKKLTVTCSQNMNHEYMSWYRQDPGLGLRQIYYSMNVEVTDKGDVPEGYKVSRKEKRNFPLILESPSPNQTSLYFCASSPRTGLEKLFFGSGTQLSVL.

CDR3 loop: CASSLIQDTGYEQYF. CDR3 in DNA: TGTGCCAGCAGCTTGATTCAGGACACTGGTTACGAGCAGTACTTC. This chain connects TRBV5-5 to TRBJ2-7, with D possibly TRBD1 on 5 matching bases. The CDR3 has 15 residues. Per germline, CDR1 SGHKS and CDR2 YYEKEE (reference sequence). V lost 1 base and J lost 4, with 15 bases in between. Full variable domain (missing parts from reference TRBV5-5 and TRBJ2-7): DAGVTQSPTHLIKTRGQQVTLRCSPISGHKSVSWYQQVLGQGPQFIFQYYEKEERGRGNFPDRFSARQFPNYSSELNVNALLLGDSALYLCASSLIQDTGYEQYFGPGTRLTVT.

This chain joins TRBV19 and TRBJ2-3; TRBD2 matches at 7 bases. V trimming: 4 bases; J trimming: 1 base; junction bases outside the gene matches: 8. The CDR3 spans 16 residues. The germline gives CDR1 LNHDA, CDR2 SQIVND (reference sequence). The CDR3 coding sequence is TGTGCCAGTAGTACCCCTAGCGGTCCCCGCACAGATACGCAGTATTTT. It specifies CASSTPSGPRTDTQYF.

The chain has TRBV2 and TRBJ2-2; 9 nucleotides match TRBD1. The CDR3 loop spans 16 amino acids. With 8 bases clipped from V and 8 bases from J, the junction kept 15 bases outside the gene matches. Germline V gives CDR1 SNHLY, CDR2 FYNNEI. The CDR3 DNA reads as TGTGCCAGCGTATTGTCTGGGACAGGGAAAGGAGGGGAGCTGTTTTTT. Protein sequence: CASVLSGTGKGGELFF.

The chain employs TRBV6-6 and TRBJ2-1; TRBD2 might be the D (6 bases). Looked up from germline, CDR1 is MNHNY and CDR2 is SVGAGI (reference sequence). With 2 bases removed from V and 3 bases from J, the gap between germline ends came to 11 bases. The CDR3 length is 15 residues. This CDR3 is CASSYGLASYNEQFF. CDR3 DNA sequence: TGTGCCAGCAGTTACGGGCTAGCGAGCTACAATGAGCAGTTCTTC.

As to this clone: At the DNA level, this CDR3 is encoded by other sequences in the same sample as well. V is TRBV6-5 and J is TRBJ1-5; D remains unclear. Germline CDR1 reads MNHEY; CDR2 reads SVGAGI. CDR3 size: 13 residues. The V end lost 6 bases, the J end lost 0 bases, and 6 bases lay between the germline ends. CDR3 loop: CASSPDSNQPQHF. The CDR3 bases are TGTGCCAGCAGCCCCGATAGCAATCAGCCCCAGCATTTT.

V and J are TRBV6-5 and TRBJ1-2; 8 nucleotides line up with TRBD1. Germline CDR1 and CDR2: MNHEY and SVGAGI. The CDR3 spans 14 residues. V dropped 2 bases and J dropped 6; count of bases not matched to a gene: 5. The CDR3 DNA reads TGTGCCAGCAGTTACCTCCAGGGGGCACATGGCTACACCTTC. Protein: CASSYLQGAHGYTF.

The CDR3 loop is CATSPDRILEAFF. In DNA form, the CDR3 reads TGTGCCACCAGCCCAGACAGGATCCTTGAAGCTTTCTTT. V and J are TRBV15 and TRBJ1-1, with D perhaps matching TRBD1 (6 bases). Trimming left V 5 bases short and J 7 bases short, with 14 bases between. This CDR3 is 13 amino acids long. Germline values: CDR1 LNHNV, CDR2 YYDKDF (reference sequence).

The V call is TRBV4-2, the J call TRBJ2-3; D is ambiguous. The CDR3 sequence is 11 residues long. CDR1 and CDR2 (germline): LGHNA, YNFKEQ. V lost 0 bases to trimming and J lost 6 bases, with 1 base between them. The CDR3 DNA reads TGTGCCAGCAGCCAAGAGGATACGCAGTATTTT. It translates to CASSQEDTQYF.

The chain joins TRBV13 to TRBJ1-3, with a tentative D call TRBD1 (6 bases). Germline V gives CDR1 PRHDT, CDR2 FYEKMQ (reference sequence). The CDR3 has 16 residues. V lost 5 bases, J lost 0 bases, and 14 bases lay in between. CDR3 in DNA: TGTGCCAGCAGCACCGGACAGTCGGGCTCTGGAAACACCATATATTTT. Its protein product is CASSTGQSGSGNTIYF. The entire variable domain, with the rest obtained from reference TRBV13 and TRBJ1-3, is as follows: AAGVIQSPRHLIKEKRETATLKCYPIPRHDTVYWYQQGPGQDPQFLISFYEKMQSDKGSIPDRFSAQQFSDYHSELNMSSLELGDSALYFCASSTGQSGSGNTIYFGEGSWLTVV.

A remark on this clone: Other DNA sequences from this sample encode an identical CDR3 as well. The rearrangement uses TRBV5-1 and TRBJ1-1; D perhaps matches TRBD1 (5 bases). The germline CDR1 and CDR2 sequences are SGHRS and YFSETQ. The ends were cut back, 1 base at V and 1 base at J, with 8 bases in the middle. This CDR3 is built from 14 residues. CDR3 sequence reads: CASSLSGPNTEAFF. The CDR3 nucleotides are TGCGCCAGCAGCTTGTCAGGGCCGAACACTGAAGCTTTCTTT.

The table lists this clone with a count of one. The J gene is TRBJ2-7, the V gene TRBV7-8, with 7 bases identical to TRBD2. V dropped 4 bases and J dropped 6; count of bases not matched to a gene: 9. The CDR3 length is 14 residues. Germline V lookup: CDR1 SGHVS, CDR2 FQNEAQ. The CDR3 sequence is CASSYVLASVEQYF. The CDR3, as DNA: TGTGCCAGCAGCTATGTACTAGCGTCTGTCGAGCAGTACTTC.

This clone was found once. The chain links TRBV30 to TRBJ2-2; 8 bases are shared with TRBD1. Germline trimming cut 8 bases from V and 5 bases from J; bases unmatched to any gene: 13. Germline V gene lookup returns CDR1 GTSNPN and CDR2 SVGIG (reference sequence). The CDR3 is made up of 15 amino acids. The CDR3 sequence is CARDTTGVTTGELFF. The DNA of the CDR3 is TGTGCCAGAGATACGACAGGGGTGACGACCGGGGAGCTGTTTTTT.

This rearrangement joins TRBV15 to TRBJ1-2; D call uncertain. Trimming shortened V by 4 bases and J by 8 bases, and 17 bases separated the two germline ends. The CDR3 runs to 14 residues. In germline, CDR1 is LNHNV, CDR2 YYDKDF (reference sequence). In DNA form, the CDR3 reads TGTGCCACCAGCACCCCCGAGGGAGTAGGAGGCTACACCTTC. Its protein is CATSTPEGVGGYTF.

This CDR3 reads CASSLANGGGLPLHF. The CDR3, as DNA: TGTGCCAGCAGCTTAGCAAATGGGGGGGGGCTCCCCCTCCACTTT. The chain has TRBV7-9 and TRBJ1-6, with D maybe TRBD1 (6 bases). Trimming took 0 bases from V and 13 from J, leaving 16 bases between them. Germline assignment: CDR1 SEHNR and CDR2 FQNEAQ (reference sequence). This CDR3 region has 15 residues.

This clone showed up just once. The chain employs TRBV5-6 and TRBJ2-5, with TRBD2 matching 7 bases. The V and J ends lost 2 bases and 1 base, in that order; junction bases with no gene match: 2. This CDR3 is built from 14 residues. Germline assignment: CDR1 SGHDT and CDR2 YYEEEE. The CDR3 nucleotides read TGTGCCAGCAGCTTCCGGGGGGTCCAAGAGACCCAGTACTTC. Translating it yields CASSFRGVQETQYF.

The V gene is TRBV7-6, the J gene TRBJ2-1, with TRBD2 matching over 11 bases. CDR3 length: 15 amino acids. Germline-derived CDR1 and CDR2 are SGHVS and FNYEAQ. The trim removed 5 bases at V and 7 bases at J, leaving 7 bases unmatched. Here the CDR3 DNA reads TGTGCCAGCAGCAGTCCACTAGCGGGGGCGAATGAGCAGTTCTTC. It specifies CASSSPLAGANEQFF.

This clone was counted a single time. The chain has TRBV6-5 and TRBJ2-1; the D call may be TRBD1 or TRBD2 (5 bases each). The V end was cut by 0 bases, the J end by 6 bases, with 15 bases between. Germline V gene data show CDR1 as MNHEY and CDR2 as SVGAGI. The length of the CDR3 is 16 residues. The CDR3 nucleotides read TGTGCCAGCAGTTACTCAGTGGGGGAAAAGGCCAATGAGCAGTTCTTC. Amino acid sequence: CASSYSVGEKANEQFF.

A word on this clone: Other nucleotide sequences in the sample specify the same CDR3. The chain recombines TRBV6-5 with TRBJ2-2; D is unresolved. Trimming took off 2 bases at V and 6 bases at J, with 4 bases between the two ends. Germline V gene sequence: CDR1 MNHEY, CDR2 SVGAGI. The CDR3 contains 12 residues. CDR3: CASSYGAGELFF. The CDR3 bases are TGTGCCAGCAGTTACGGCGCCGGGGAGCTGTTTTTT.

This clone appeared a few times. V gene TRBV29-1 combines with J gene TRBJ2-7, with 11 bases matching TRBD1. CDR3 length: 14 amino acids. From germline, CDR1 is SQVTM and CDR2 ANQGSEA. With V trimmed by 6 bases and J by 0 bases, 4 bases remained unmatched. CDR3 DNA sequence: TGCAGCGTCGTTGGACAGGGGGCCTCCTACGAGCAGTACTTC. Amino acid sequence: CSVVGQGASYEQYF.

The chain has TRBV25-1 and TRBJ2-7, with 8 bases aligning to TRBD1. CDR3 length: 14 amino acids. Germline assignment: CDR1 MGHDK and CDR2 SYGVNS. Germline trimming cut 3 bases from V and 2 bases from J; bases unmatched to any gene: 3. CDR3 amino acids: CASSDRTGTYEQYF. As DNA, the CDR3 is TGTGCCAGCAGTGATCGGACAGGGACCTACGAGCAGTACTTC.